Sequencing of this TCR beta chain was carried out in a study of T cells in Graves' hyperthyroidism and ophthalmopathy. V was shortened by 4 bases and J by 7 bases, with 11 bases between the two germline ends. Germline V gene sequence: CDR1 MNHEY, CDR2 SVGEGT. The length of the CDR3 is 14 residues. TCR beta CDR3 regions were amplified from RNA. The HTBI set primed first-round TCR CDR3 RT-PCR. TCRdb reanalysed the multiplex PCR reads using MiXCR and keeps one entry per CDR3 protein. The table includes 700,000 or so distinct CDR3 sequences, around 15% detected once. A word on this clonotype: Antigen unknown.

General study points: The model forecast ophthalmopathy, anticipating it by a median approximately 7 months before onset.

Patients were excluded for uncontrolled infection, other autoimmune disease, pregnancy or lactation. The chain uses TRBV6-2 or TRBV6-3 and TRBJ1-6; D is ambiguous. Sample: blood. The TCR sequence derives from a woman aged 50 to 60 with Graves' ophthalmopathy. This chain's CDR3 is CASSSASTNSPLHF. CDR3 nucleotides: TGTGCCAGCAGTTCGGCCTCAACGAATTCACCCCTCCACTTT.